A single T cell receptor beta chain is shown here with its context. The data were taken from a study of blood T cell repertoires in COVID-19. The assay was immunoSEQ multiplex PCR, and TCRdb's table has in-frame clones only and misses some. Among 120,000 or so clones listed, approximately 88% were seen once. J was trimmed by 4 bases and V by 5 bases; bases with no gene match: 4. CDR1 SNHLY and CDR2 FYNNEI come from the germline V gene. The CDR3 spans 13 residues. This sequence originates from a woman aged 30 to 39 who had recovered from COVID-19. Sequenced sample: peripheral blood. The V and J genes are TRBV2 and TRBJ2-5; 7 nucleotides align to TRBD1. This CDR3 is CASSRQGPETQYF. For the CDR3, the DNA is TGTGCCAGCAGTCGACAGGGCCCAGAGACCCAGTACTTC.